These 7 T cell receptor beta chains were sequenced from one sample in a study of sequential checkpoint blockade in melanoma. Measured with immunoSEQ multiplex PCR; TCRdb has only the in-frame clones, and not every one. The sample lists about 4,800 clones, about 73% occurring once. Sample treatment: randomized to nivolumab then ipilimumab (arm A) or the reverse (arm B). The material sequenced was CD8+ T cells sorted from blood (inferred from file names), taken from a patient given nivolumab and ipilimumab in sequence. The receptors originated from a human donor with melanoma.

The chain links TRBV28 to TRBJ2-5, with 12 positions matching TRBD2. The CDR3 is 16 residues long. The V gene end was trimmed by 5 bases and the J gene end by 3 bases; junction bases not matched to a gene: 7. Germline V gene lookup returns CDR1 MDHEN and CDR2 SYDVKM. The CDR3 DNA reads TGTGCCAGCAGTGGAAGACTAGCGGGAGTAAAAGAGACCCAGTACTTC. Translated, it gives CASSGRLAGVKETQYF.

The rearrangement links TRBV4-3 to TRBJ2-5; 7 bases agree with TRBD2. Germline lookup yields CDR1 LGHNA and CDR2 YSLEER. The trim removed 0 bases at V and 11 bases at J, leaving 12 bases unmatched. The CDR3 runs to 15 residues. The CDR3 is CASSQESGIVREQYF. The DNA for the CDR3 is TGCGCCAGCAGCCAAGAAAGCGGGATAGTAAGAGAGCAGTACTTC.

This clone appeared a few times. This chain links TRBV5-6 with TRBJ1-1; D remains unclear. Germline V gene data show CDR1 as SGHDT and CDR2 as YYEEEE. CDR3 length: 16 residues. V gave up 4 bases and J gave up 3 bases, with 19 bases separating them. CDR3 in DNA: TGTGCCAGCAGCCCGGCGGAGATTTGGATGGACACTGAAGCTTTCTTT. This translates into CASSPAEIWMDTEAFF.

This clone was seen more than once but under ten times. V and J are TRBV7-9 and TRBJ1-1, with D possibly matching TRBD1 (6 bases). The V gene lost 1 base and the J gene lost 1 base, with 13 bases spanning the gap. The CDR3 loop spans 16 amino acids. Per germline, CDR1 SEHNR and CDR2 FQNEAQ (reference sequence). CDR3 sequence: CASSLDEGVGNTEAFF. CDR3 DNA: TGTGCCAGCAGCTTAGACGAGGGGGTGGGGAACACTGAAGCTTTCTTT.

The chain has TRBV27 and TRBJ2-7; 7 bases map to TRBD2. The CDR3 runs 15 residues. Germline lookup yields CDR1 MNHEY and CDR2 SMNVEV (reference sequence). The V and J ends lost 0 bases and 6 bases, in that order; junction bases with no gene match: 8. The CDR3 here is CASSLSTGGFGEQYF. The CDR3 DNA follows: TGTGCCAGCAGTTTATCGACGGGGGGATTTGGCGAGCAGTACTTC.

CDR3 nucleotide sequence: TGTGCCAGCAGTTTTGTAGGGGGACCCGATACGCAGTATTTT. This gives the protein CASSFVGGPDTQYF. This rearrangement joins TRBV27 to TRBJ2-3; a possible D gene is TRBD1 (6 bases). The CDR3 is 14 amino acids. Germline V lookup: CDR1 MNHEY, CDR2 SMNVEV (reference sequence). Trimming took 3 bases from V and 6 from J, leaving 13 bases between them.

V is TRBV7-9 and J is TRBJ2-1; the D gene is possibly TRBD1 (6 bases). V was pared by 6 bases and J by 5 bases, with 23 bases between. CDR1 and CDR2 from the germline V gene are SEHNR and FQNEAQ (reference sequence). This CDR3 comprises 17 residues. This CDR3 reads CASSPAGVARIHNEQFF. In DNA, the CDR3 is TGTGCCAGCAGTCCCGCAGGGGTAGCGCGTATACACAATGAGCAGTTCTTC.